The 31 T cell receptor beta chains reported below all come from one sample, sequenced in a study of shared clonotypes between healthy human individuals. Measured with immunoSEQ multiplex PCR; TCRdb has only the in-frame clones, and not every one. The repertoire holds some 660,000 clones, with less than 80% as singletons. The source material was memory CD4+ T cells sorted from blood. Subset indicated: CD45RA-negative fraction. The receptor set was obtained from a woman in her thirties in good health.

The sample holds many counts of this clone. The chain combines TRBV6-1 with TRBJ2-7; D may be TRBD1 or TRBD2 (6 bases each). Germline V gives CDR1 MNHNS, CDR2 SASEGT. CDR3 length: 15 residues. V gave up 2 bases and J gave up 6 bases, with 17 bases separating them. The CDR3 spells CASSEYEGGPFEQYF. CDR3 DNA sequence: TGTGCCAGCAGTGAATATGAGGGGGGACCATTCGAGCAGTACTTC.

The chain links TRBV7-9 to TRBJ2-2; D perhaps matches TRBD2 (6 bases). Looked up from germline, CDR1 is SEHNR and CDR2 is FQNEAQ (reference sequence). The ends were cut back, 6 bases at V and 4 bases at J, with 15 bases in the middle. This CDR3 spans 15 amino acids. CDR3: CASSDRGKGTGELFF. DNA of the CDR3: TGTGCCAGCAGTGACCGCGGGAAAGGCACCGGGGAGCTGTTTTTT. Using reference TRBV7-9 and TRBJ2-2 for the parts outside the CDR3, the full variable domain is DTGVSQNPRHKITKRGQNVTFRCDPISEHNRLYWYRQTLGQGPEFLTYFQNEAQLEKSRLLSDRFSAERPKGSFSTLEIQRTEQGDSAMYLCASSDRGKGTGELFFGEGSRLTVL.

The chain combines TRBV10-1 with TRBJ2-3, with 9 bases identical to TRBD2. Trimming at V came to 2 bases and at J to 7 bases, leaving 7 bases not matched to a gene. Germline V CDR1 and CDR2: WNHNN, SYGVQD (reference sequence). The CDR3 sequence is 15 residues long. CDR3 residues: CASSEAGGGRNTQYF. CDR3 nucleotide sequence: TGCGCCAGCAGTGAGGCGGGAGGGGGAAGGAATACGCAGTATTTT.

The genes are TRBV7-2 and TRBJ1-5; D gene unclear. The CDR3 is 14 amino acids. Germline lookup yields CDR1 SGHTA and CDR2 FQGNSA. Trimming took off 2 bases at V and 2 bases at J, with 7 bases between the two ends. CDR3 amino acids: CASSLRSGNQPQHF. The CDR3 DNA reads TGTGCCAGCAGCTTACGGTCGGGCAATCAGCCCCAGCATTTT.

This clone was seen only once. The rearrangement uses TRBV6-6 and TRBJ2-5; D gene unclear. CDR1 and CDR2 (germline): MNHNY, SVGAGI (reference sequence). Trimming stripped 4 bases from V and 0 bases from J, with 12 bases between. The CDR3 sequence is 15 residues long. The CDR3 nucleotides are TGTGCCAGCAGTTTTTACCAGTCATACCAAGAGACCCAGTACTTC. Amino acids: CASSFYQSYQETQYF.

The chain joins TRBV6-5 to TRBJ2-7, with a possible D match to TRBD2 (6 bases). Germline CDR1 and CDR2: MNHEY and SVGAGI. This CDR3 has 13 residues. V dropped 2 bases and J dropped 6 bases, with 11 bases sitting between them. This CDR3 is CASSYRLGVEQYF. CDR3 coding DNA: TGTGCCAGCAGTTACAGACTAGGGGTCGAGCAGTACTTC.

With regard to this clone: One end of the junction does not line up with germline, which may come from a read error. The chain has TRBV10-3 and TRBJ1-2; D is unclear. Germline CDR1 ENHRY, CDR2 SYGVKD. CDR3 size: 13 residues. CDR3 sequence (DNA): TGTGCCATCAGTGAGTCTGGGCAGATTCAAGTTTACTTC. Amino acids: CAISESGQIQVYF.

This clone was counted a single time. The gene calls are TRBV6-6 and TRBJ1-5; 9 nucleotides agree with TRBD1. Germline lookup yields CDR1 MNHNY and CDR2 SVGAGI (reference sequence). V gave up 4 bases and J gave up 7 bases; unmatched junction bases: 11. The CDR3 is 16 residues long. The CDR3 DNA reads as TGTGCCAGCAGTTCGACCGGGACAGGGATTTTGCAGCCCCAGCATTTT. Amino acids: CASSSTGTGILQPQHF.

The J gene is TRBJ2-2, the V gene TRBV14; D is undetermined. V was shortened by 3 bases and J by 5 bases, with 7 bases between the two germline ends. Germline V gene lookup returns CDR1 SGHDN and CDR2 FVKESK. CDR3 length equals 13 residues. CDR3: CASSQIRTGELFF. CDR3 sequence (DNA): TGTGCCAGCAGCCAGATCAGGACCGGGGAGCTGTTTTTT.

CDR3 nucleotides: TGTGCCATCAGTGGGGATTCCAGCTCCCAAGAGACCCAGTACTTC. Protein product: CAISGDSSSQETQYF. The chain uses TRBV10-3 and TRBJ2-5; D is undetermined. The CDR3 has 15 amino acids. Trimming pared 4 bases from V and 1 base from J, leaving 13 bases between. Germline V gene sequence: CDR1 ENHRY, CDR2 SYGVKD.

About this clone itself: In this CDR3 the conserved last residue, phenylalanine or tryptophan, is missing, so a read error is likely. It is unclear where the CDR3 begins or ends on the DNA, so no DNA is shown, and the CDR3 is as TCRdb lists it. The chain carries TRBV27 and TRBJ2-7; the table's D call, TRBD2, was not checked against the DNA. Germline assignment: CDR1 MNHEY and CDR2 SMNVEV (reference sequence). The CDR3 length equals 8 residues, ends included. CDR3 region: CASSVLRG.

V and J are TRBV5-1 and TRBJ2-1; 12 nucleotides match TRBD2. The CDR3 totals 19 residues. CDR1 is SGHRS, CDR2 YFSETQ, per germline. V was clipped by 2 bases and J by 1 base; unmatched bases: 10. CDR3 loop: CASSFPVTSGRGSYNEQFF. DNA for the CDR3: TGCGCCAGCAGCTTCCCAGTGACTAGCGGGAGAGGTTCCTACAATGAGCAGTTCTTC.

This chain joins TRBV19 and TRBJ2-1, with D perhaps TRBD1 (6 bases). The CDR3 sequence is 17 residues long. V gave up 3 bases and J gave up 7 bases, with 22 bases separating them. CDR1 and CDR2 (germline): LNHDA, SQIVND (reference sequence). The DNA for the CDR3 is TGTGCCAGTAGTATGGGGGCCTTTAGAGGGCCTGGGAATGAGCAGTTCTTC. Translating it yields CASSMGAFRGPGNEQFF. Drawing the rest from reference TRBV19 and TRBJ2-1, the complete variable domain is DGGITQSPKYLFRKEGQNVTLSCEQNLNHDAMYWYRQDPGQGLRLIYYSQIVNDFQKGDIAEGYSVSREKKESFPLTVTSAQKNPTAFYLCASSMGAFRGPGNEQFFGPGTRLTVL.

The chain has TRBV28 and TRBJ2-7, with 7 bases fitting TRBD2. The CDR3 sequence is 16 residues long. V lost 3 bases, J lost 3 bases, and 11 bases stayed unmatched. Germline V gene data show CDR1 as MDHEN and CDR2 as SYDVKM. The CDR3: CASSFVSLAESYEQYF. The CDR3 DNA follows: TGTGCCAGCAGTTTTGTGTCTCTAGCGGAGAGCTACGAGCAGTACTTC. Together with reference TRBV28 and TRBJ2-7, the CDR3 gives the full variable domain: DVKVTQSSRYLVKRTGEKVFLECVQDMDHENMFWYRQDPGLGLRLIYFSYDVKMKEKGDIPEGYSVSREKKERFSLILESASTNQTSMYLCASSFVSLAESYEQYFGPGTRLTVT.

The chain recombines TRBV9 with TRBJ2-2; perhaps D is TRBD1 or TRBD2 (5 bases each). This CDR3 region has 13 residues. The V end was cut by 0 bases, the J end by 7 bases, with 7 bases between. Per the germline V gene, CDR1 is SGDLS and CDR2 is YYNGEE. The CDR3 DNA reads TGTGCCAGCAGCGTAGGAGGGGACGGGGAGCTGTTTTTT. Protein: CASSVGGDGELFF.

This chain links TRBV18 with TRBJ1-3, with D possibly being TRBD1 (6 bases). Per germline, CDR1 KGHSH and CDR2 LQKENI. The CDR3 contains 17 residues. The ends were cut back, 2 bases at V and 0 bases at J, with 14 bases in the middle. CDR3 region: CASSPLLQGNSGNTIYF. CDR3 in DNA: TGTGCCAGCTCACCATTACTACAGGGCAACTCTGGAAACACCATATATTTT.

The chain is built from TRBV5-1 and TRBJ2-7; TRBD2 agrees at 7 bases. V shed 0 bases, J shed 4 bases, and the junction held 13 bases outside the gene matches. The CDR3 is made up of 17 amino acids. Germline V gene data show CDR1 as SGHRS and CDR2 as YFSETQ. The CDR3 nucleotides read TGCGCCAGCAGCTTGGGCCTCCCACTAGCGAGACAATACGAGCAGTACTTC. Translated: CASSLGLPLARQYEQYF.

V usage is TRBV27 and J usage is TRBJ2-6; no firm D call. From germline, CDR1 is MNHEY and CDR2 SMNVEV (reference sequence). The germline V and J ends were trimmed by 6 bases and 3 bases, with 6 bases remaining between them. CDR3 length equals 13 residues. The chain's CDR3 is CASSPYGANVLTF. Written as DNA, the CDR3 is TGTGCCAGCAGCCCATATGGGGCCAACGTCCTGACTTTC.

This clone occurred a few times. The chain has TRBV6-4 and TRBJ2-2; no reliable D call. The V end lost 4 bases, the J end lost 3 bases, and 6 bases lay between the germline ends. Germline V gene data show CDR1 as MRHNA and CDR2 as SNTAGT. This CDR3 has 13 residues. CDR3: CASSAQDTGELFF. Here the CDR3 DNA reads TGTGCCAGCAGTGCTCAGGACACCGGGGAGCTGTTTTTT.

V and J are TRBV10-1 and TRBJ2-6; no reliable D call. The germline CDR1 and CDR2 sequences are WNHNN and SYGVQD (reference sequence). The CDR3 covers 13 residues. Trimming stripped 5 bases from V and 4 bases from J, with 6 bases between. CDR3: CASSPTGANVLTF. DNA of the CDR3: TGCGCCAGCAGTCCTACAGGGGCCAACGTCCTGACTTTC.

The genes are TRBV25-1 and TRBJ2-7; 11 nucleotides align to TRBD1. Germline CDR1 is MGHDK and CDR2 is SYGVNS. The CDR3 loop spans 16 amino acids. Germline trimming cut 6 bases from V and 1 base from J; bases unmatched to any gene: 8. CDR3 DNA: TGTGCCAGCAGCGGTCCCGGGACAGGGGGTTCCTACGAGCAGTACTTC. Encoded protein: CASSGPGTGGSYEQYF.

The V gene is TRBV5-1, the J gene TRBJ2-7; 9 positions agree with TRBD2. With 4 bases clipped from V and 3 bases from J, the junction kept 5 bases outside the gene matches. Looked up from germline, CDR1 is SGHRS and CDR2 is YFSETQ. The CDR3 consists of 14 residues. The CDR3 reads CASSGTSGLYEQYF. For the CDR3, the DNA is TGCGCCAGCAGCGGTACTAGCGGGCTCTACGAGCAGTACTTC.

This chain connects TRBV4-1 to TRBJ1-2; 9 bases are shared with TRBD1. The germline V gene has CDR1 MGHRA and CDR2 YSYEKL. The CDR3 covers 18 residues. V was clipped by 3 bases and J by 3 bases; unmatched bases: 14. The CDR3 nucleotides read TGCGCCAGCAGCCAGGACACCGGGACAGGGTATTTTTACTATGGCTACACCTTC. This codes for CASSQDTGTGYFYYGYTF.

The CDR3 region is CASSLVAVGYTF. CDR3 DNA: TGTGCCAGCAGTTTAGTCGCAGTTGGCTACACCTTC. The rearrangement joins TRBV28 to TRBJ1-2; no reliable D call. Germline values: CDR1 MDHEN, CDR2 SYDVKM. The CDR3 has 12 amino acids. V was cut by 2 bases and J by 7 bases, with 8 bases left in between.

This chain uses TRBV6-1 with TRBJ1-1; D is perhaps TRBD1 (6 bases). Trimming stripped 7 bases from V and 5 bases from J, with 17 bases between. Germline V gives CDR1 MNHNS, CDR2 SASEGT. The CDR3 contains 14 residues. The CDR3 here is CASTSGGPGTEAFF. CDR3 sequence (DNA): TGTGCCAGCACCTCGGGGGGCCCGGGGACTGAAGCTTTCTTT.

This clone was detected only a few times. The chain carries TRBV5-1 and TRBJ2-3, with a weak D call TRBD2 (5 bases). CDR1 and CDR2 (germline): SGHRS, YFSETQ. Trimming cost V 1 base and J 0 bases, with 9 bases left between them. There are 15 residues in the CDR3. The DNA for the CDR3 is TGCGCCAGCAGCTTGCTACTAGGAAGCACAGATACGCAGTATTTT. Protein product: CASSLLLGSTDTQYF.

The V gene is TRBV5-8, the J gene TRBJ2-5, with D unresolved. Germline V lookup: CDR1 SGHTS, CDR2 YDEGEE. This CDR3 contains 14 residues. Between the trimmed V and J ends, which lost 6 bases and 1 base, there was a span of 13 bases. CDR3 DNA: TGTGCCAGCACCGGCCCCCGCGTCCAAGAGACCCAGTACTTC. This encodes CASTGPRVQETQYF.

The CDR3 sequence is CSVLAGVAQYF. For the CDR3, the DNA is TGCAGCGTTCTAGCGGGAGTGGCCCAGTACTTC. V and J are TRBV29-1 and TRBJ2-5; 10 nucleotides match TRBD2. CDR3 size: 11 residues. The germline gives CDR1 SQVTM, CDR2 ANQGSEA. The trim removed 5 bases at V and 9 bases at J, leaving 3 bases unmatched.

The chain is built from TRBV7-5 and TRBJ2-7. TRBV7-5 is a known pseudogene. CDR3 length: 12 amino acids. DNA of the CDR3: TGTGTCAGAAGCCGCCCCTCCTACGAGCAGTACTTC. Its protein product is CVRSRPSYEQYF.

This clone has ten or more counts. The gene calls are TRBV5-1 and TRBJ1-4, with D possibly being TRBD1 (6 bases). CDR1 and CDR2 from the germline V gene are SGHRS and YFSETQ. With 4 bases removed from V and 3 bases from J, the gap between germline ends came to 13 bases. The CDR3 sequence is 15 residues long. CDR3 in DNA: TGCGCCAGCAGCATACAGGGAGTCTCTAATGAAAAACTGTTTTTT. Protein sequence: CASSIQGVSNEKLFF.

This chain links TRBV10-3 with TRBJ1-2, with no clear D. Germline V lookup: CDR1 ENHRY, CDR2 SYGVKD. Trimming took 6 bases from V and 3 from J, leaving 14 bases between them. The CDR3 has 14 amino acids. CDR3 loop: CAISGVRRDYGYTF. The CDR3 coding sequence is TGTGCCATCAGCGGGGTACGGAGGGACTATGGCTACACCTTC.